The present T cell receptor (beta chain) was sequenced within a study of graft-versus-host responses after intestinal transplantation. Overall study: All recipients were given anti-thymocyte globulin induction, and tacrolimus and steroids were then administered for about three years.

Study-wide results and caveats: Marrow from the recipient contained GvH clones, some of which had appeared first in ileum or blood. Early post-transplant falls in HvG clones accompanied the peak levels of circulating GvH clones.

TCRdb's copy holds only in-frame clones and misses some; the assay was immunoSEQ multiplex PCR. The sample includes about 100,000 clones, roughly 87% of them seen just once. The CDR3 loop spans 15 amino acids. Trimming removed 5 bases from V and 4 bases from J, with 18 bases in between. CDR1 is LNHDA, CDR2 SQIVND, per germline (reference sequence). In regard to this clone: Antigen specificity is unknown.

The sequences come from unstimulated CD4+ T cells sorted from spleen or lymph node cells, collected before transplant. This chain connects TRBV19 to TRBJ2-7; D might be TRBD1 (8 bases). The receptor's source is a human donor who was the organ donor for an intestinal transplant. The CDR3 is CASSSGGQAPYEQYF. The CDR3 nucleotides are TGTGCCAGTAGTTCGGGGGGACAGGCCCCTTACGAGCAGTACTTC.